These T cell receptor beta chains were read from a single sample in a study of response to subunit inactivated influenza vaccine. MiXCR, run by TCRdb on the RT-PCR reads, gives a single entry per CDR3 protein. The data show hundreds of thousands of distinct CDR3 sequences, approximately 15% seen once. Sample: PBMCs from blood, taken 14 to 15 days before vaccination. Source of these receptors: a man between 50 and 59 years old who received an inactivated influenza vaccine. Both conserved end residues are part of each CDR3. A D gene is named only where the DNA matches it firmly. Clone size is not always given. Where it is, it says once, few, many or a class for expanded clones.

D gene: .
V gene: TRBV5-1
J gene: TRBJ1-5
clone size: many
CDR3 DNA: TGCGCCAGCAGCTTGGACGTCGGTCAGCCCCAGCATTTT
CDR3 protein: CASSLDVGQPQHF

D gene: TRBD1
V gene: TRBV20-1
J gene: TRBJ2-5
clone size: few
CDR3 DNA: TGCAGTGCTAGAGCGGGACAGGCGCTCCAAGAGACCCAGTACTTC
CDR3 protein: CSARAGQALQETQYF

D gene: .
V gene: TRBV24-1
J gene: TRBJ2-2
clone size: .
CDR3 DNA: TGTGCCACCGCTAAGGGGACGGGTCTAGGGATCACCGGGGAGCTGTTTTTT
CDR3 protein: CATAKGTGLGITGELFF

D gene: .
V gene: TRBV21-1
J gene: TRBJ2-4
clone size: .
CDR3 DNA: TGTGCCAGCAGCCCCCAGAGGGGCCCAGGGAGTGTAGCCAAAAACATTCAGTACTTC
CDR3 protein: CASSPQRGPGSVAKNIQYF

D gene: .
V gene: TRBV5-1
J gene: TRBJ2-5
clone size: .
CDR3 DNA: TGCGCCAGCAGCTCGTCCAGTAAACAAGAGACCCAGTACTTC
CDR3 protein: CASSSSSKQETQYF

D gene: TRBD2
V gene: TRBV27
J gene: TRBJ2-7
clone size: few
CDR3 DNA: TGTGCCAGCAAGCTCCGGGGGACTAGCGGGACGTACGAGCAGTACTTC
CDR3 protein: CASKLRGTSGTYEQYF

D gene: .
V gene: TRBV6-2/TRBV6-3
J gene: TRBJ2-1
clone size: .
CDR3 DNA: TGTGCCAGCAGTTGGAGGTCCACCGAGCAGTTCTTC
CDR3 protein: CASSWRSTEQFF

D gene: TRBD2
V gene: TRBV7-2
J gene: TRBJ2-7
clone size: many
CDR3 DNA: TGTGCCAGCAGCTTAGCTGGTAGCGGGAACTACGAGCAGTACTTC
CDR3 protein: CASSLAGSGNYEQYF

D gene: TRBD2
V gene: TRBV6-2/TRBV6-3
J gene: TRBJ2-1
clone size: many
CDR3 DNA: TGTGCCAGCAGTGGTGGGAGGGGCTCCTACAATGAGCAGTTCTTC
CDR3 protein: CASSGGRGSYNEQFF

D gene: .
V gene: TRBV7-9
J gene: TRBJ2-3
clone size: .
CDR3 DNA: TGTGCCAGCAGCTCTCCAGGGGTGGAAACGCAGTATTTT
CDR3 protein: CASSSPGVETQYF

D gene: .
V gene: TRBV28
J gene: TRBJ2-3
clone size: few
CDR3 DNA: TGTGCCAGCAACCCTGGTGGCACAGATACGCAGTATTTT
CDR3 protein: CASNPGGTDTQYF

D gene: .
V gene: TRBV7-2
J gene: TRBJ2-2
clone size: few
CDR3 DNA: TGTGCCAGCAGCCTAGAAGGCGTCGGGGAGCTGTTTTTT
CDR3 protein: CASSLEGVGELFF

D gene: .
V gene: TRBV24-1
J gene: TRBJ2-7
clone size: few
CDR3 DNA: TGTGCCACCAGTGCGGCGGATTACGAGCAGTACTTC
CDR3 protein: CATSAADYEQYF

D gene: TRBD2
V gene: TRBV5-4
J gene: TRBJ2-1
clone size: many
CDR3 DNA: TGTGCCAGCAGCCGGACGGGGTCGGGGGGTTACAATGAGCAGTTCTTC
CDR3 protein: CASSRTGSGGYNEQFF

D gene: .
V gene: TRBV12-3/TRBV12-4
J gene: TRBJ2-6
clone size: .
CDR3 DNA: TGTGCCAGCACCTTCGGTGCTGGGGCCAACGTCCTGACTTTC
CDR3 protein: CASTFGAGANVLTF

D gene: .
V gene: TRBV4-3
J gene: TRBJ2-1
clone size: few
CDR3 DNA: TGCGCCAGCAGCCAGTCCCGGGACTACAATGAGCAGTTCTTC
CDR3 protein: CASSQSRDYNEQFF

D gene: TRBD1
V gene: TRBV28
J gene: TRBJ1-2
clone size: .
CDR3 DNA: TGTGCCAGCAGTTTTACAGGGGGGGGCTATGGCTACACCTTC
CDR3 protein: CASSFTGGGYGYTF

D gene: TRBD2
V gene: TRBV7-8
J gene: TRBJ2-7
clone size: .
CDR3 DNA: TGTGCCAGCACCGGTGGAGGCGGGAGGATCGACGAGCAGTACTTC
CDR3 protein: CASTGGGGRIDEQYF

D gene: .
V gene: TRBV5-1
J gene: TRBJ2-1
clone size: few
CDR3 DNA: TGCGCCAGCAGCTTTGTTAGCATCGGTGAGCAGTTCTTC
CDR3 protein: CASSFVSIGEQFF

D gene: TRBD1
V gene: TRBV27
J gene: TRBJ2-3
clone size: few
CDR3 DNA: TGTGCCAGCAGTGTCGACAGGGTGGGATGGGCAGATACGCAGTATTTT
CDR3 protein: CASSVDRVGWADTQYF

D gene: .
V gene: TRBV10-3
J gene: TRBJ2-7
clone size: .
CDR3 DNA: TGTGCCATCAGTGAGTTTGCCAGGCCCTACGAGCAGTACTTC
CDR3 protein: CAISEFARPYEQYF

D gene: .
V gene: TRBV11-2
J gene: TRBJ2-5
clone size: many
CDR3 DNA: TGTGCCAGCAGCTTCCGATCGGCTTGGCGAGAGACCCAGTACTTC
CDR3 protein: CASSFRSAWRETQYF

D gene: TRBD2
V gene: TRBV14
J gene: TRBJ2-1
clone size: few
CDR3 DNA: TGTGCCAGCAGAGCAACCCAGCTAGCGGGGTACAATGAGCAGTTCTTC
CDR3 protein: CASRATQLAGYNEQFF

D gene: TRBD1
V gene: TRBV3-1
J gene: TRBJ2-2
clone size: .
CDR3 DNA: TGTGCCAGCAGCCGGACAGGGACGCCCGGGGAGCTGTTTTTT
CDR3 protein: CASSRTGTPGELFF

D gene: .
V gene: TRBV30
J gene: TRBJ2-3
clone size: .
CDR3 DNA: TGTGCCTGGAGCCGAGGGTTTTTTTACACAGATACGCAGTATTTT
CDR3 protein: CAWSRGFFYTDTQYF

D gene: .
V gene: TRBV10-3
J gene: TRBJ2-5
clone size: many
CDR3 DNA: TGTGCCATCAGTGAAAAAGAGACCCAGTACTTC
CDR3 protein: CAISEKETQYF

D gene: .
V gene: TRBV10-3
J gene: TRBJ2-3
clone size: few
CDR3 DNA: TGTGCCATCAGTGAGTCGATGAAGGACCTCCCCACAGATACGCAGTATTTT
CDR3 protein: CAISESMKDLPTDTQYF

D gene: .
V gene: TRBV29-1
J gene: TRBJ2-7
clone size: many
CDR3 DNA: TGCAGCGCCCAAGCGGGGACAGCCTTTGACTACGAGCAGTACTTC
CDR3 protein: CSAQAGTAFDYEQYF

D gene: .
V gene: TRBV29-1
J gene: TRBJ1-1
clone size: .
CDR3 DNA: TGCAGCGGCCGAAGGAACACTGAAGCTTTCTTT
CDR3 protein: CSGRRNTEAFF

D gene: .
V gene: TRBV2
J gene: TRBJ2-1
clone size: few
CDR3 DNA: TGTGCCAGCAGTGCCAGCGATGAGCAGTTCTTC
CDR3 protein: CASSASDEQFF

D gene: .
V gene: TRBV3-1
J gene: TRBJ1-2
clone size: .
CDR3 DNA: TGTGCCAGCAGCCAAGAAGGACATCAGGGAAACTATGGCTACACCTTC
CDR3 protein: CASSQEGHQGNYGYTF

D gene: .
V gene: TRBV3-1
J gene: TRBJ1-3
clone size: many
CDR3 DNA: TGTGCCAGCAGCCTCCAAACAGGGTTGTTATCCGGAAACACCATATATTTT
CDR3 protein: CASSLQTGLLSGNTIYF

D gene: TRBD1
V gene: TRBV12-3/TRBV12-4
J gene: TRBJ1-2
clone size: .
CDR3 DNA: TGTGCCAGCTTAGAACAGGGGGACTATGGCTACACCTTC
CDR3 protein: CASLEQGDYGYTF

D gene: .
V gene: TRBV12-3/TRBV12-4
J gene: TRBJ2-1
clone size: .
CDR3 DNA: TGTGCCAGCAGTTTATGGGGGTCCGATGAGCAGTTCTTC
CDR3 protein: CASSLWGSDEQFF

D gene: TRBD2
V gene: TRBV20-1
J gene: TRBJ2-3
clone size: .
CDR3 DNA: TGCAGTGCTAGAGCCTCAGGTGCCGGACTAGCGGGAGGAGATACGCAGTATTTT
CDR3 protein: CSARASGAGLAGGDTQYF

D gene: TRBD1
V gene: TRBV5-5
J gene: TRBJ2-2
clone size: few
CDR3 DNA: TGTGCCAGCAGAGATAGACGGGACAGGGAGGCCGGGGAGCTGTTTTTT
CDR3 protein: CASRDRRDREAGELFF

D gene: .
V gene: TRBV28
J gene: TRBJ1-1
clone size: few
CDR3 DNA: TGTGCCAGCAGTCACCCGAGGGAGACGAACACTGAAGCTTTCTTT
CDR3 protein: CASSHPRETNTEAFF

D gene: .
V gene: TRBV12-3/TRBV12-4
J gene: TRBJ2-1
clone size: once
CDR3 DNA: TGTGCCAGCAGTTTTAATTTCAATGAGCAGTTCTTC
CDR3 protein: CASSFNFNEQFF

D gene: .
V gene: TRBV12-3/TRBV12-4
J gene: TRBJ1-1
clone size: few
CDR3 DNA: TGTGCCAGCAGGACCCGGGACAAGACGAACACTGAAGCTTTCTTT
CDR3 protein: CASRTRDKTNTEAFF